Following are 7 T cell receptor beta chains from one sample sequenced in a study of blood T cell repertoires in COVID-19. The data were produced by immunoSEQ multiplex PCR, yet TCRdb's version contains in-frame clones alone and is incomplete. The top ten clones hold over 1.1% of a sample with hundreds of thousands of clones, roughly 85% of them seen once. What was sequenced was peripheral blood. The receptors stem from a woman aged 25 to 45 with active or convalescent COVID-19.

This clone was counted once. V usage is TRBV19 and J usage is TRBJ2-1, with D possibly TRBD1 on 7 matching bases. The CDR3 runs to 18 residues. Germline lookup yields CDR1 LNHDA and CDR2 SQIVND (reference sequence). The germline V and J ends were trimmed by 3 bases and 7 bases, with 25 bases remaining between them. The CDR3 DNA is TGTGCCAGTAGTATCCCCCCAAGGGACAGACTAGGAACAAATGAGCAGTTCTTC. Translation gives CASSIPPRDRLGTNEQFF.

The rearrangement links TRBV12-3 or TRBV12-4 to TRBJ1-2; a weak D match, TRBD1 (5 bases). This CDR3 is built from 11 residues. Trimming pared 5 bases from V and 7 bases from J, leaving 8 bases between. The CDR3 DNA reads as TGTGCCAGCAGTCAGGGTCTTGGCTACACCTTC. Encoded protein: CASSQGLGYTF.

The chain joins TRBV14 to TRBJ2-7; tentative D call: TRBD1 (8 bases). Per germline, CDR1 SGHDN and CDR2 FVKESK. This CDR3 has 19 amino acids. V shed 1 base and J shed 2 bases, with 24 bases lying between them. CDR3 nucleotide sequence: TGTGCCAGCAGCCAAGGGTCGACAGGGGCGGGAGCTGGGGCCTACGAGCAGTACTTC. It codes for CASSQGSTGAGAGAYEQYF.

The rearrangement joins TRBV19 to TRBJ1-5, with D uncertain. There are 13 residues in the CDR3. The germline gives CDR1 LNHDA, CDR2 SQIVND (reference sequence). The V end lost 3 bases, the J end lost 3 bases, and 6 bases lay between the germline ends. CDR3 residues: CASSIEFNQPQHF. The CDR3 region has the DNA TGTGCCAGTAGTATTGAGTTCAATCAGCCCCAGCATTTT. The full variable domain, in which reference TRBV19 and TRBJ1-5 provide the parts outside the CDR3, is DGGITQSPKYLFRKEGQNVTLSCEQNLNHDAMYWYRQDPGQGLRLIYYSQIVNDFQKGDIAEGYSVSREKKESFPLTVTSAQKNPTAFYLCASSIEFNQPQHFGDGTRLSIL.

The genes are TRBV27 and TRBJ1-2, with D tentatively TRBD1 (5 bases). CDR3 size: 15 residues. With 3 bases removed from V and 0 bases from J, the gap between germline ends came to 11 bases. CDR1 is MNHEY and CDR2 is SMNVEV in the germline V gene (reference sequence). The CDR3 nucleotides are TGTGCCAGCAGTTTCGCAGACAGAGCTAACTATGGCTACACCTTC. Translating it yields CASSFADRANYGYTF.

The CDR3 bases are TGTGCCTGGAGTCGGGTAAACTATGGCTACACCTTC. Its translation: CAWSRVNYGYTF. V is TRBV30 and J is TRBJ1-2; no reliable D call. The CDR3 runs 12 residues. V was cut by 2 bases and J by 2 bases, with 6 bases left in between. Per germline, CDR1 GTSNPN and CDR2 SVGIG (reference sequence).

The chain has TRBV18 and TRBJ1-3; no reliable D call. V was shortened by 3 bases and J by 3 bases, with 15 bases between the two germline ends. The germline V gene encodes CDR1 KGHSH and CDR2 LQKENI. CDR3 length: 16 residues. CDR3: CASSPATEAFGNTIYF. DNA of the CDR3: TGTGCCAGCTCACCGGCCACGGAGGCATTTGGAAACACCATATATTTT. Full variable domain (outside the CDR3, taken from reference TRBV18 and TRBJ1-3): NAGVMQNPRHLVRRRGQEARLRCSPMKGHSHVYWYRQLPEEGLKFMVYLQKENIIDESGMPKERFSAEFPKEGPSILRIQQVVRGDSAAYFCASSPATEAFGNTIYFGEGSWLTVV.